These 18 T cell receptor beta chains were all obtained from the same sample, sequenced in a study of OX40 agonist ivuxolimab in advanced cancers. The repertoire was sequenced with immunoSEQ multiplex PCR; TCRdb's copy has only in-frame clones and lacks some. The sample has 55,000 to 85,000 clones, 80% seen once. The material sequenced was CD4+ or CD8+ T cells sorted from blood, taken in a trial of the OX40 agonist ivuxolimab. The receptors come from an adult with an advanced solid tumor such as melanoma, head and neck, liver or kidney cancer.

This chain links TRBV4-2 with TRBJ2-5; TRBD1 aligns across 9 bases. This CDR3 is 13 amino acids long. The germline V gene encodes CDR1 LGHNA and CDR2 YNFKEQ. Trimming took 3 bases from V and 4 from J; bases not matched to a gene: 0. This CDR3 reads CASSQGQGETQYF. Written as DNA, the CDR3 is TGTGCCAGCAGCCAGGGACAGGGAGAGACCCAGTACTTC.

This clone appeared a single time. The chain is built from TRBV5-1 and TRBJ2-1, with D unresolved. Germline V gene lookup returns CDR1 SGHRS and CDR2 YFSETQ. This CDR3 comprises 14 residues. The ends were cut back, 1 base at V and 0 bases at J, with 5 bases in the middle. CDR3 sequence: CASSLLSSYNEQFF. CDR3 coding DNA: TGCGCCAGCAGCTTGTTGAGCTCCTACAATGAGCAGTTCTTC.

The V gene is TRBV30, the J gene TRBJ1-6; the D is unclear. Germline-derived CDR1 and CDR2 are GTSNPN and SVGIG (reference sequence). V was shortened by 1 base and J by 0 bases, with 10 bases between the two germline ends. The CDR3 covers 16 residues. The CDR3 loop reads CAWSAVPRSYNSPLHF. As DNA, the CDR3 is TGTGCCTGGAGTGCGGTTCCCCGCTCCTATAATTCACCCCTCCACTTT.

Only one count was recorded for this clone. The gene calls are TRBV6-6 and TRBJ2-7; the D call may be TRBD1 or TRBD2 (5 bases each). Germline V gives CDR1 MNHNY, CDR2 SVGAGI (reference sequence). V lost 5 bases and J lost 1, with 15 bases in between. The CDR3 totals 15 residues. The CDR3 bases are TGTGCCAGCAGTCGTACCGGGACCGAGTCCTACGAGCAGTACTTC. Amino acids: CASSRTGTESYEQYF.

The rearrangement links TRBV19 to TRBJ2-7; TRBD2 aligns across 11 bases. V was clipped by 3 bases and J by 6 bases; unmatched bases: 10. The germline V gene has CDR1 LNHDA and CDR2 SQIVND (reference sequence). The CDR3 length is 16 residues. The CDR3, as DNA: TGTGCCAGTAGTATCCGAGCTCAGACTAGCGGGGTCGAGCAGTACTTC. It yields the protein CASSIRAQTSGVEQYF.

The rearrangement joins TRBV4-1 to TRBJ1-2; 7 bases fit TRBD1. Looked up from germline, CDR1 is MGHRA and CDR2 is YSYEKL. The CDR3 has 16 residues. V lost 3 bases and J lost 7; bases outside the gene matches: 14. As DNA, the CDR3 is TGCGCCAGCAGCCAGTCGGGGACAGCCCTACGGGCTGGCTACACCTTC. Encoded protein: CASSQSGTALRAGYTF.

The chain carries TRBV30 and TRBJ2-3; unclear D gene. Germline CDR1 is GTSNPN and CDR2 is SVGIG (reference sequence). With 3 bases removed from V and 14 bases from J, the gap between germline ends came to 21 bases. The CDR3 is 13 residues long. The CDR3 coding sequence is TGTGCCTGGAGGCTCTCCCGGACCCCTACGGGGTATTTT. As protein: CAWRLSRTPTGYF.

The rearrangement links TRBV25-1 to TRBJ1-2; D unresolved. The CDR3 contains 17 residues. From germline, CDR1 is MGHDK and CDR2 SYGVNS. V gave up 4 bases and J gave up 3 bases, with 21 bases separating them. DNA for the CDR3: TGTGCCAGCAGTGGGCCGGACCGGAGAGGGCTTTACTATGGCTACACCTTC. Translating gives CASSGPDRRGLYYGYTF.

This clone was counted many times. The chain employs TRBV15 and TRBJ1-5, with D tentatively TRBD1 (6 bases). Germline CDR1 reads LNHNV; CDR2 reads YYDKDF (reference sequence). Trimming pared 3 bases from V and 0 bases from J, leaving 15 bases between. The CDR3 has 17 residues. CDR3 loop: CATSSRGARSSNQPQHF. CDR3 DNA: TGTGCCACCAGCAGCCGGGGGGCGCGGAGTAGCAATCAGCCCCAGCATTTT. The full variable domain, completed using reference TRBV15 and TRBJ1-5, is DAMVIQNPRYQVTQFGKPVTLSCSQTLNHNVMYWYQQKSSQAPKLLFHYYDKDFNNEADTPDNFQSRRPNTSFCFLDIRSPGLGDTAMYLCATSSRGARSSNQPQHFGDGTRLSIL.

V is TRBV1 and J is TRBJ2-2; the table's D call of TRBD1 was not tested on the DNA. TRBV1 is a pseudogene locus. This CDR3 region has 18 residues. The CDR3 DNA follows: TGCACCAGCAGCCAAGATGGGGCAGGGGGCCCGAACACCGGGGAGCTGTTTTTT. As protein: CTSSQDGAGGPNTGELFF.

The gene calls are TRBV19 and TRBJ1-1, with a weak D call TRBD1 (6 bases). This CDR3 comprises 14 residues. Germline V lookup: CDR1 LNHDA, CDR2 SQIVND (reference sequence). V was clipped by 1 base and J by 6 bases, with 12 bases between them. CDR3 protein: CASSIGPGVAEAFF. The CDR3 nucleotides read TGTGCCAGTAGTATAGGCCCAGGGGTCGCTGAAGCTTTCTTT.

The chain uses TRBV19 and TRBJ2-3; TRBD2 agrees at 7 bases. This CDR3 spans 14 amino acids. The V gene's germline CDR1 is LNHDA and CDR2 SQIVND (reference sequence). Trimming removed 3 bases from V and 5 bases from J; junction bases left unmatched: 5. DNA for the CDR3: TGTGCCAGTAGTATGGCGGGGGAAGGAGATACGCAGTATTTT. This codes for CASSMAGEGDTQYF.

The CDR3 nucleotides are TGTGCCAGCAGTGAAGGACTAGCTAGCACAGATACGCAGTATTTT. It codes for CASSEGLASTDTQYF. V gene TRBV6-1 combines with J gene TRBJ2-3; TRBD2 aligns across 7 bases. CDR1 is MNHNS and CDR2 is SASEGT in the germline V gene. V shed 1 base, J shed 0 bases, and the junction held 1 base outside the gene matches. The CDR3 loop spans 15 amino acids.

This chain links TRBV7-3 with TRBJ2-3, with 8 bases matching TRBD1. The CDR3 is 15 amino acids. The germline CDR1 and CDR2 sequences are SGHTA and FQGTGA. J gave up 5 bases and V 6 bases, and 10 bases lay outside the gene matches. The CDR3 DNA sequence: TGTGCCAGCAGTCCCGGACAGGGACCAGGAGATACGCAGTATTTT. Its translation: CASSPGQGPGDTQYF.

This clone was seen only a few times. DNA of the CDR3: TGTGCCATCTCGGATGGAAACATTCAGTACTTC. Residues: CAISDGNIQYF. The chain links TRBV10-3 to TRBJ2-4; no definite D call. V was clipped by 8 bases and J by 6 bases, with 8 bases between them. This CDR3 spans 11 amino acids. CDR1 is ENHRY, CDR2 SYGVKD, per germline.

The chain has TRBV6-1 and TRBJ1-3; the D is unclear. Germline CDR1 and CDR2: MNHNS and SASEGT. The CDR3 sequence is 14 residues long. The germline V and J ends were trimmed by 4 bases and 8 bases, with 15 bases remaining between them. CDR3 coding DNA: TGTGCCAGCAGTGTAAGCCCGGGAGTGGACACCATATATTTT. Translation: CASSVSPGVDTIYF.

The rearrangement links TRBV7-9 to TRBJ1-1; D gene uncertain. Per germline, CDR1 SEHNR and CDR2 FQNEAQ (reference sequence). Trimming cost V 3 bases and J 0 bases, with 11 bases left between them. CDR3 size: 15 residues. The CDR3 sequence is CASSFFVGLNTEAFF. CDR3 sequence (DNA): TGTGCCAGCAGCTTTTTTGTTGGCCTGAACACTGAAGCTTTCTTT.

The chain joins TRBV11-2 to TRBJ1-1, with D unclear. Trimming left V 4 bases short and J 4 bases short, with 19 bases between. Germline-derived CDR1 and CDR2 are SGHAT and FQNNGV. The CDR3 extends over 16 amino acids. CDR3 sequence: CASSYTGPNSGTEAFF. CDR3 sequence (DNA): TGTGCCAGCAGCTACACCGGGCCTAACAGCGGCACTGAAGCTTTCTTT.